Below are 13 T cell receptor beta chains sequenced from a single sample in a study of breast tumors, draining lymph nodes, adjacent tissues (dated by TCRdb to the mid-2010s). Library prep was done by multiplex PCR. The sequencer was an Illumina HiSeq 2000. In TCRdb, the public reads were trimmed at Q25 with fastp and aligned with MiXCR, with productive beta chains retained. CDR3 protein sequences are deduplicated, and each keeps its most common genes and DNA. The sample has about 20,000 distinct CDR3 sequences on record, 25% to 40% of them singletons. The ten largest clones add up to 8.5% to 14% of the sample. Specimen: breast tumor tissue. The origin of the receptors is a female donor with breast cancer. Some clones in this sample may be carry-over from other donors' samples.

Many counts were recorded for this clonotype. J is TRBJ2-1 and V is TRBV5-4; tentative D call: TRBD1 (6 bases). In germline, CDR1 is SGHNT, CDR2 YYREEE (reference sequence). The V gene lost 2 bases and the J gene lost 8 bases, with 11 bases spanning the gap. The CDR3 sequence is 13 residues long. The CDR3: CASSFWGQYEQFF. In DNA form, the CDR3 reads TGTGCCAGCAGCTTTTGGGGACAATATGAGCAGTTCTTC.

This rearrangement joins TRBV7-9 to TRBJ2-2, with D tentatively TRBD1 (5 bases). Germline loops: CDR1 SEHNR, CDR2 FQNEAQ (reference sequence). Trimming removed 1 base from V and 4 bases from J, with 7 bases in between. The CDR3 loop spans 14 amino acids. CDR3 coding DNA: TGTGCCAGCAGCTTAGTACAGGTCACCGGGGAGCTGTTTTTT. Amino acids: CASSLVQVTGELFF.

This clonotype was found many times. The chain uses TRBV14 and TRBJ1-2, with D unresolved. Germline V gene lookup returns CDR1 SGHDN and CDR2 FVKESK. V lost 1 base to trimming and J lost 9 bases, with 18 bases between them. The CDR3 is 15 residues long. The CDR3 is CASSQVSKGIARYTF. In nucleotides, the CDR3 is TGTGCCAGCAGCCAAGTCTCTAAAGGGATCGCGCGCTACACCTTC.

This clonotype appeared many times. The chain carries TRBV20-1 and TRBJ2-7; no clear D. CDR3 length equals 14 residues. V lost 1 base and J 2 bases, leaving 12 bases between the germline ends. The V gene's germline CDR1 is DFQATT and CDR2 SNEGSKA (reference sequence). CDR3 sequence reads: CSARGGHVPYEQYF. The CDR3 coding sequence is TGCAGTGCTAGAGGGGGTCACGTCCCCTACGAGCAGTACTTC.

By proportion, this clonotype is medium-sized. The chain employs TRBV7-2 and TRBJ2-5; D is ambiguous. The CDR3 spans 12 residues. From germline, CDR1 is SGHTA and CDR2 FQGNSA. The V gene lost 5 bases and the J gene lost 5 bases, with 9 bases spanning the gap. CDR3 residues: CASSPPSETQYF. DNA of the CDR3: TGTGCCAGCAGCCCCCCTTCTGAGACCCAGTACTTC. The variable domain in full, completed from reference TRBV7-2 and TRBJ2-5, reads GAGVSQSPSNKVTEKGKDVELRCDPISGHTALYWYRQSLGQGLEFLIYFQGNSAPDKSGLPSDRFSAERTGGSVSTLTIQRTQQEDSAVYLCASSPPSETQYFGPGTRLLVL.

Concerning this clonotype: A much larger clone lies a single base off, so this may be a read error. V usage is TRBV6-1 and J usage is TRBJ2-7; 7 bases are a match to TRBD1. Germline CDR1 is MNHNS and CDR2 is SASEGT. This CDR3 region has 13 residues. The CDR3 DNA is TGTGCCAGCATTAGAGACAGGGTCTACGAGCAGAACTTC. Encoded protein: CASIRDRVYEQNF.

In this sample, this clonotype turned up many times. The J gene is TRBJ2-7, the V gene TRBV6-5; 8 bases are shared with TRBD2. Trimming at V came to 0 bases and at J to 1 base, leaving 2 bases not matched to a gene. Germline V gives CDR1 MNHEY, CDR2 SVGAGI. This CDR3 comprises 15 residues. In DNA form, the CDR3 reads TGTGCCAGCAGTTACTCGAGCGGGAGTTCCTACGAGCAGTACTTC. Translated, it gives CASSYSSGSSYEQYF.

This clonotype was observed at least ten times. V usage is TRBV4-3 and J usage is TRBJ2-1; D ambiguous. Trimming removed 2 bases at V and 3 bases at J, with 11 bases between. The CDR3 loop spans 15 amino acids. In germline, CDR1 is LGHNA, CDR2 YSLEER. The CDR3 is CASSQYLDRYNEQFF. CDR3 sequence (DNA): TGCGCCAGCAGCCAATACCTTGATCGCTACAATGAGCAGTTCTTC.

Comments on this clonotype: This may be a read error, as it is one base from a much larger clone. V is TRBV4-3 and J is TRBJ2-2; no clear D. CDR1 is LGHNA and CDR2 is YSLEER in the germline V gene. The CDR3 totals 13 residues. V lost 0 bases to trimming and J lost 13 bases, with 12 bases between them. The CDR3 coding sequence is TGCGCCAGCAGCCAAGAGGCCCATTCAGTGCTGTTTTTT. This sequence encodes CASSQEAHSVLFF.

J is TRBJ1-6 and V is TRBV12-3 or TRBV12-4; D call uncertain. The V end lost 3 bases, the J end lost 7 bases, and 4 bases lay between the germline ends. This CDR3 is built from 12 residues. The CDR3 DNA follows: TGTGCCAGCAGTTTGACGAATTCACCCCTCCACTTT. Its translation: CASSLTNSPLHF.

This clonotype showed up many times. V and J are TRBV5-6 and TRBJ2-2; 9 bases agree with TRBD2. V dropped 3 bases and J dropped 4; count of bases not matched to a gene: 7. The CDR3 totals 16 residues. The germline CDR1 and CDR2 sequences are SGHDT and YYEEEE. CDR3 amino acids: CASSSRAGGGTGELFF. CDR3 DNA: TGTGCCAGCAGCTCCCGAGCGGGAGGTGGCACCGGGGAGCTGTTTTTT.

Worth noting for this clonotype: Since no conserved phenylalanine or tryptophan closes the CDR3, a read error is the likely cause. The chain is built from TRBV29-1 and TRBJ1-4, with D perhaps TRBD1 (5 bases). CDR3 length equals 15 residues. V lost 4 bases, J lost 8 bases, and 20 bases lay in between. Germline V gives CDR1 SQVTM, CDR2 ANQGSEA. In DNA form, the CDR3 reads TGCAGCGTTGTCGGGACGGCATCCGGAGGCGAAAAACTGTTTTCA. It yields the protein CSVVGTASGGEKLFS.

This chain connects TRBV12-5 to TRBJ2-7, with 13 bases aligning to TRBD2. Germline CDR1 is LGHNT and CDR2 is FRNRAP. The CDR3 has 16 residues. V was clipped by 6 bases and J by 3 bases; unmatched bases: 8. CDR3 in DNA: TGTGCTAGTGGACTAGGACTAGCGGGAGCGAACTACGAGCAGTACTTC. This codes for CASGLGLAGANYEQYF.